The next 5 T cell receptor beta chains were all read from a single sample in a study of vaccination effects on CD4 cells after COVID-19. The assay was immunoSEQ multiplex PCR, and TCRdb's table has in-frame clones only and misses some. The data show approximately 82,000 clones, with about 74% seen just once and approximately 2% held by the top ten. In the ViraFEST assay, antigen-specific CD4+ clonotypes were identified by expansion after peptide-pool stimulation. CD4+ T cell isolation took place after about 11 days of culture. These receptors' targets are unknown. The starting material was CD4+ T cells from PBMCs cultured with HCoV-229E spike peptides, obtained before COVID-19 vaccination. The source is a human donor who received a COVID-19 vaccine.

This clone was found a few times. The chain has TRBV10-1 and TRBJ1-4; no reliable D call. The CDR3 runs to 13 residues. Deletions cut 3 bases from V and 8 bases from J, with 10 bases between. CDR1 and CDR2 from the germline V gene are WNHNN and SYGVQD (reference sequence). The DNA of the CDR3 is TGCGCCAGCAGTGAAGCATTAGAGGAAAAACTGTTTTTT. The encoded protein is CASSEALEEKLFF.

The chain recombines TRBV6-6 with TRBJ1-6, with TRBD1 identical over 8 bases. Germline V gives CDR1 MNHNY, CDR2 SVGAGI (reference sequence). Trimming cost V 8 bases and J 7 bases; bases outside gene matches: 1. The CDR3 is 12 amino acids. The CDR3 nucleotides are TGTGCCAGCCGGACAGGGAATTCACCCCTCCACTTT. Translation: CASRTGNSPLHF.

The chain links TRBV6-5 to TRBJ2-7; unclear D gene. CDR3 length: 11 amino acids. V was pared by 10 bases and J by 6 bases, with 13 bases between. Germline V CDR1 and CDR2: MNHEY, SVGAGI. CDR3 sequence: CATLLSPEQYV. CDR3 in DNA: TGTGCCACCCTCCTCAGTCCCGAGCAGTACGTC.

V is TRBV9 and J is TRBJ2-3; D is ambiguous. V was clipped by 1 base and J by 0 bases, with 6 bases between them. Germline CDR1 and CDR2: SGDLS and YYNGEE. The CDR3 totals 14 residues. This CDR3 is CASSVSTSTDTQYF. CDR3 coding DNA: TGTGCCAGCAGCGTATCTACAAGCACAGATACGCAGTATTTT.

This clone was seen only a few times. The chain couples TRBV7-2 to TRBJ1-1; the D gene is possibly TRBD1 (5 bases). The germline V and J ends were trimmed by 5 bases and 5 bases, with 18 bases remaining between them. Germline CDR1 is SGHTA and CDR2 is FQGNSA. The CDR3 covers 15 residues. The CDR3 region is CASSPVRGSVTEAFF. The CDR3 DNA reads as TGTGCCAGCAGCCCTGTCCGGGGGTCGGTTACTGAAGCTTTCTTT.